The 17 T cell receptor beta chains presented below share a single source sample, sequenced in a study of CD8 T cells in ankylosing spondylitis. Study-wide results and limits: Several highly homologous variants formed a TCR beta motif that appeared characteristic of ankylosing spondylitis blood.

TCRdb reanalysed the 5' RACE reads using MiXCR and keeps one entry per CDR3 protein. This table has about 420,000 distinct CDR3 sequences, approximately 20% appearing once. Their specific antigens are unknown. The sequenced sample was blood, either unsorted or a sorted T cell fraction (not recorded which). Every receptor here comes from a male donor with ankylosing spondylitis.

This sequence joins TRBV27 and TRBJ2-1; D unclear. Trimming took 4 bases from V and 5 from J, leaving 12 bases between them. Looked up from germline, CDR1 is MNHEY and CDR2 is SMNVEV (reference sequence). The CDR3 extends over 14 amino acids. CDR3 DNA: TGTGCCAGCAGTTCTTCAGGTTTTAACAATGAGCAGTTCTTC. Translation gives CASSSSGFNNEQFF.

This clonotype has just a few counts. The V call is TRBV11-3, the J call TRBJ1-5, with a weak D call TRBD1 (5 bases). The CDR3 has 16 residues. Germline V CDR1 and CDR2: SGHNT, YENEEA. With 0 bases removed from V and 5 bases from J, the gap between germline ends came to 14 bases. CDR3 loop: CASSLEGPFRDQPQHF. As DNA, the CDR3 is TGTGCCAGCAGCTTAGAGGGCCCTTTCAGGGATCAGCCCCAGCATTTT. The whole variable domain, remainder taken from reference TRBV11-3 and TRBJ1-5, is EAGVVQSPRYKIIEKKQPVAFWCNPISGHNTLYWYLQNLGQGPELLIRYENEEAVDDSQLPKDRFSAERLKGVDSTLKIQPAELGDSAVYLCASSLEGPFRDQPQHFGDGTRLSIL.

This clonotype came up many times. The V call is TRBV4-2, the J call TRBJ2-1; 7 bases are shared with TRBD1. V lost 8 bases to trimming and J lost 2 bases; unmatched junction nucleotides: 9. From germline, CDR1 is LGHNA and CDR2 YNFKEQ. CDR3 length: 15 amino acids. CDR3 sequence (DNA): TGTGCCAGCGGTCCCCGGGACAGAGCCTACAATGAGCAGTTCTTC. This gives the protein CASGPRDRAYNEQFF.

This chain links TRBV4-2 with TRBJ2-2; TRBD2 is a possible D gene (5 bases). V dropped 5 bases and J dropped 6 bases, with 13 bases sitting between them. The CDR3 consists of 14 residues. Germline CDR1 reads LGHNA; CDR2 reads YNFKEQ. The CDR3: CASSRELSPGELFF. In nucleotides, the CDR3 is TGTGCCAGCAGCAGGGAGCTTTCTCCCGGGGAGCTGTTTTTT.

This clonotype appeared a few times. The chain recombines TRBV6-1 with TRBJ2-7; maybe TRBD1 (6 bases). With 5 bases removed from V and 6 bases from J, the gap between germline ends came to 20 bases. The CDR3 has 15 residues. Per the germline V gene, CDR1 is MNHNS and CDR2 is SASEGT. The CDR3 here is CASSLSGAFNSEQYF. The CDR3 coding sequence is TGTGCCAGCAGTCTTTCAGGGGCCTTCAATTCCGAGCAGTACTTC.

The table lists this clonotype with many counts. The genes are TRBV7-2 and TRBJ1-2, with D tentatively TRBD1 (5 bases). CDR1 and CDR2 (germline): SGHTA, FQGNSA. The V and J ends lost 1 base and 5 bases respectively, with 11 bases between them. The CDR3 runs to 14 residues. CDR3 DNA: TGTGCCAGCAGCTTAGAGACAGAGCGATATGGCTACACCTTC. Translation: CASSLETERYGYTF.

V gene TRBV7-2 combines with J gene TRBJ2-1; a possible D gene is TRBD2 (6 bases). The CDR3 contains 15 residues. Germline V gene data show CDR1 as SGHTA and CDR2 as FQGNSA. Trimming removed 5 bases at V and 4 bases at J, with 15 bases between. The CDR3 region has the DNA TGTGCCAGCAGCCAATCGGGGGACGAATACAATGAGCAGTTCTTC. This sequence encodes CASSQSGDEYNEQFF.

This clonotype was observed a handful of times. This sequence joins TRBV29-1 and TRBJ1-5, with D possibly matching TRBD1 (6 bases). Trimming took off 4 bases at V and 4 bases at J, with 11 bases between the two ends. The germline V gene encodes CDR1 SQVTM and CDR2 ANQGSEA. The CDR3 covers 13 residues. CDR3 nucleotides: TGCAGCGTTGGGGGGGCAAATAATCAGCCCCAGCATTTT. Residues: CSVGGANNQPQHF.

The chain couples TRBV20-1 to TRBJ2-7, with 7 positions matching TRBD1. The CDR3 is 14 amino acids. After removal of 0 bases from V and 6 bases from J, the junction contained 8 bases not matched to a gene. Germline values: CDR1 DFQATT, CDR2 SNEGSKA (reference sequence). The CDR3 loop is CSARDSTGKSEQYF. CDR3 sequence (DNA): TGCAGTGCTAGAGACTCGACAGGGAAGTCCGAGCAGTACTTC.

The chain uses TRBV5-6 and TRBJ2-2; no clear D gene. The CDR3 covers 16 residues. The germline V and J ends were trimmed by 4 bases and 1 base, with 14 bases remaining between them. Per germline, CDR1 SGHDT and CDR2 YYEEEE. CDR3 loop: CASSPFSRVNTGELFF. The CDR3 nucleotides are TGTGCCAGCAGCCCGTTCTCTCGCGTGAACACCGGGGAGCTGTTTTTT.

In its sample, this clonotype was seen many times. The chain employs TRBV5-1 and TRBJ2-2; 7 bases fit TRBD1. CDR1 is SGHRS, CDR2 YFSETQ, per germline. The V gene end was trimmed by 4 bases and the J gene end by 1 base; junction bases not matched to a gene: 1. The CDR3 totals 14 residues. This CDR3 is CASSRTGNTGELFF. In DNA form, the CDR3 reads TGCGCCAGCAGCAGGACAGGGAACACCGGGGAGCTGTTTTTT.

V and J are TRBV3-1 and TRBJ1-2; 7 nucleotides agree with TRBD1. Germline loops: CDR1 LGHDT, CDR2 YNNKEL (reference sequence). The CDR3 has 13 residues. The V gene end was trimmed by 4 bases and the J gene end by 8 bases; junction bases not matched to a gene: 7. The CDR3 spells CASSRNQGGGYTF. Written as DNA, the CDR3 is TGTGCCAGCAGCCGTAATCAGGGGGGGGGCTACACCTTC.

The table lists this clonotype with a few counts. The chain's CDR3 is CASSYRGEVYNEQFF. Written as DNA, the CDR3 is TGTGCCAGCAGTTACAGGGGAGAGGTTTACAATGAGCAGTTCTTC. The chain is built from TRBV6-2 or TRBV6-3 and TRBJ2-1; D may correspond to TRBD1 or TRBD2 (5 bases each). The V gene lost 2 bases and the J gene lost 4 bases, with 12 bases spanning the gap. The CDR3 totals 15 residues. In germline, CDR1 is MNHEY, CDR2 SVGEGT.

The CDR3 bases are TGCGCCAGCAGCTTCGGCGACCCTATTGGCGGGAGTAAGACCCAGTACTTC. Translated, it gives CASSFGDPIGGSKTQYF. This chain uses TRBV5-1 with TRBJ2-5; 7 bases map to TRBD2. This CDR3 region has 17 residues. Germline assignment: CDR1 SGHRS and CDR2 YFSETQ. Unmatched junction bases numbered 16, after V lost 2 bases and J lost 6 bases.

Only a few counts were recorded for this clonotype. The rearrangement uses TRBV28 and TRBJ2-1; the D gene is possibly TRBD2 (5 bases). The V and J ends lost 5 bases and 4 bases respectively, with 15 bases between them. Germline loops: CDR1 MDHEN, CDR2 SYDVKM. The CDR3 has 15 amino acids. The DNA of the CDR3 is TGTGCCAGCAGTAAGGTGGTAGGAGGTTACAATGAGCAGTTCTTC. Translated, it gives CASSKVVGGYNEQFF.

This clonotype was recorded a few times. The chain joins TRBV20-1 to TRBJ2-5, with 11 bases that match TRBD2. The CDR3 contains 15 residues. Looked up from germline, CDR1 is DFQATT and CDR2 is SNEGSKA (reference sequence). The V segment lost 0 bases and the J segment 2 bases; nucleotides outside the gene matches: 2. The CDR3 here is CSAREGLAGQETQYF. CDR3 DNA: TGCAGTGCTAGAGAAGGACTAGCGGGTCAAGAGACCCAGTACTTC.

The sample holds a few counts of this clonotype. The chain uses TRBV5-1 and TRBJ2-1, with D uncertain. This CDR3 comprises 13 residues. Germline V gene data show CDR1 as SGHRS and CDR2 as YFSETQ. V dropped 4 bases and J dropped 7 bases, with 12 bases sitting between them. CDR3 amino acids: CASSPRGNNEQFF. CDR3 bases: TGCGCCAGCAGCCCCCGTGGGAATAATGAGCAGTTCTTC.